Below are 32 T cell receptor beta chains sequenced from a single sample in a study of identical twins. In TCRdb, the 5' RACE reads were re-called with MiXCR into one record per CDR3 protein. This repertoire shows approximately 620,000 distinct CDR3 sequences, under 9% found once; its top ten account for 0.85% to 1%. This sample was shared with a second study, whose subject was yellow fever vaccine responses in identical twins.

Source material: PBMCs. Receptor source: a woman aged 18 to 35 in good health.

The chain carries TRBV12-3 or TRBV12-4 and TRBJ1-3; D unresolved. V was trimmed by 2 bases and J by 4 bases, leaving 3 bases between them. The CDR3 contains 12 residues. As DNA, the CDR3 is TGTGCCAGCAGTTTAAACGGAAACACCATATATTTT. Encoded protein: CASSLNGNTIYF.

This clonotype was seen repeatedly, ten times or more. This chain links TRBV27 with TRBJ2-1; TRBD2 matches at 8 bases. V was pared by 5 bases and J by 3 bases, with 18 bases of the junction left unmatched. This CDR3 region has 19 residues. Germline V gene sequence: CDR1 MNHEY, CDR2 SMNVEV (reference sequence). CDR3 in DNA: TGTGCCAGCAGTCTGACCCCGGGGCGGGAGGTCGGCTTCTACAATGAGCAGTTCTTC. Its translation: CASSLTPGREVGFYNEQFF.

This chain joins TRBV10-3 and TRBJ2-2, with D perhaps assigned TRBD1 or TRBD2 (5 bases each). V lost 2 bases to trimming and J lost 5 bases, with 9 bases between them. CDR3 size: 14 residues. The germline CDR1 and CDR2 sequences are ENHRY and SYGVKD. The CDR3 loop reads CAISERGVTGELFF. In nucleotides, the CDR3 is TGTGCCATCAGTGAGAGAGGGGTTACCGGGGAGCTGTTTTTT.

The V call is TRBV6-1, the J call TRBJ2-3; 9 bases agree with TRBD2. This CDR3 is built from 16 residues. CDR1 MNHNS and CDR2 SASEGT come from the germline V gene. Trimming at V came to 5 bases and at J to 4 bases, leaving 10 bases not matched to a gene. The CDR3 sequence: CASSLVAGDLADTQYF. CDR3 nucleotide sequence: TGTGCCAGCAGTCTTGTAGCGGGAGATTTGGCAGATACGCAGTATTTT.

The chain links TRBV2 to TRBJ2-3; D is unresolved. CDR1 is SNHLY, CDR2 FYNNEI, per germline. The CDR3 sequence is 14 residues long. V gave up 3 bases and J gave up 3 bases, with 10 bases separating them. The chain's CDR3 is CASSDSHPTDTQYF. Here the CDR3 DNA reads TGTGCCAGCAGTGATAGCCACCCAACAGATACGCAGTATTTT.

This clonotype has ten or more counts. The chain uses TRBV12-3 or TRBV12-4 and TRBJ2-5; 7 nucleotides align to TRBD1. V lost 6 bases, J lost 0 bases, and 4 bases stayed unmatched. This CDR3 spans 14 amino acids. The CDR3 sequence: CASRDRVYQETQYF. CDR3 sequence (DNA): TGTGCCAGCAGAGACAGGGTTTACCAAGAGACCCAGTACTTC.

This clonotype turned up a few times. The chain couples TRBV27 to TRBJ1-1; D gene ambiguous. From germline, CDR1 is MNHEY and CDR2 SMNVEV (reference sequence). This CDR3 is 14 amino acids long. V was pared by 3 bases and J by 1 base, with 9 bases between. CDR3 amino acids: CASSFEVGNTEAFF. The CDR3, as DNA: TGTGCCAGCAGTTTCGAGGTGGGGAACACTGAAGCTTTCTTT.

This clonotype showed up many times. The chain recombines TRBV6-1 with TRBJ1-5; D possibly corresponds to TRBD1 (5 bases). Germline values: CDR1 MNHNS, CDR2 SASEGT. The CDR3 is 14 amino acids. The V end lost 5 bases, the J end lost 0 bases, and 8 bases lay between the germline ends. CDR3 nucleotides: TGTGCCAGCAGTCAGGGACTTAGCAATCAGCCCCAGCATTTT. Protein sequence: CASSQGLSNQPQHF.

This clonotype was found many times. The chain carries TRBV29-1 and TRBJ2-7; D is unclear. This CDR3 is 11 amino acids long. Germline V gives CDR1 SQVTM, CDR2 ANQGSEA. V was cut by 2 bases and J by 4 bases, with 6 bases left in between. CDR3 residues: CSVENSYEQYF. CDR3 sequence (DNA): TGCAGCGTTGAAAACAGTTACGAGCAGTACTTC.

This clonotype was detected a few times. The chain has TRBV27 and TRBJ2-3; 7 bases match TRBD2. The CDR3 has 18 amino acids. J was trimmed by 1 base and V by 3 bases; bases with no gene match: 13. CDR1 MNHEY and CDR2 SMNVEV come from the germline V gene (reference sequence). The CDR3 loop is CASSLHAGVKKGTDTQYF. CDR3 in DNA: TGTGCCAGCAGTTTGCATGCGGGAGTAAAAAAAGGCACAGATACGCAGTATTTT.

This clonotype was detected a few times. The chain is built from TRBV28 and TRBJ2-5; 9 bases align to TRBD2. From germline, CDR1 is MDHEN and CDR2 SYDVKM. V shed 5 bases, J shed 3 bases, and the junction held 7 bases outside the gene matches. The CDR3 runs 15 residues. As DNA, the CDR3 is TGTGCCAGCAGTCCCGGGACTAGCAGCGAAGAGACCCAGTACTTC. Its protein is CASSPGTSSEETQYF.

In its sample, this clonotype was seen once. The chain recombines TRBV19 with TRBJ2-7; D is ambiguous. The CDR3 covers 14 residues. Trimming took 5 bases from V and 2 from J, leaving 13 bases between them. Germline V gene lookup returns CDR1 LNHDA and CDR2 SQIVND (reference sequence). CDR3 protein: CASSPEDKAYEQYF. The CDR3 DNA is TGTGCCAGTAGTCCCGAAGACAAAGCCTACGAGCAGTACTTC.

This sequence joins TRBV5-5 and TRBJ2-7; D may be TRBD1 (6 bases). CDR3 length: 13 residues. Per the germline V gene, CDR1 is SGHKS and CDR2 is YYEKEE (reference sequence). Deletions cut 4 bases from V and 3 bases from J, with 11 bases between. The CDR3 region has the DNA TGTGCCAGCAGCGGAACGACAGGCTACGAGCAGTACTTC. It is translated as CASSGTTGYEQYF.

In its sample, this clonotype was seen many times. The chain recombines TRBV6-4 with TRBJ2-4, with 10 bases fitting TRBD1. Germline V gene lookup returns CDR1 MRHNA and CDR2 SNTAGT. The CDR3 is made up of 18 amino acids. The V gene end was trimmed by 6 bases and the J gene end by 1 base; junction bases not matched to a gene: 12. The DNA for the CDR3 is TGTGCCAGCAGCATGAGACAGGGGGCTGATAGCGCCAAAAACATTCAGTACTTC. It yields the protein CASSMRQGADSAKNIQYF.

V is TRBV20-1 and J is TRBJ2-3; D ambiguous. V lost 0 bases and J lost 11, with 12 bases in between. Germline CDR1 is DFQATT and CDR2 is SNEGSKA (reference sequence). The CDR3 has 12 residues. In DNA form, the CDR3 reads TGCAGTGCTAGAGATAGCTGGTTTGAGCAGTATTTT. Encoded protein: CSARDSWFEQYF.

This clonotype came up many times. The rearrangement uses TRBV11-2 and TRBJ1-3, with D tentatively TRBD1 (5 bases). V dropped 5 bases and J dropped 3 bases, with 17 bases sitting between them. The CDR3 sequence is 16 residues long. Germline V gene lookup returns CDR1 SGHAT and CDR2 FQNNGV. The CDR3 DNA is TGTGCCAGCAGCCCGACGGGGCAATTCCTTGGAAACACCATATATTTT. Translation gives CASSPTGQFLGNTIYF.

V and J are TRBV15 and TRBJ2-6; D gene ambiguous. V gave up 3 bases and J gave up 0 bases, with 6 bases separating them. Germline V gives CDR1 LNHNV, CDR2 YYDKDF (reference sequence). This CDR3 contains 15 residues. CDR3 DNA: TGTGCCACCAGCAGCGGCAACTCTGGGGCCAACGTCCTGACTTTC. This sequence encodes CATSSGNSGANVLTF.

This clonotype was picked up many times. The J gene is TRBJ2-2, the V gene TRBV9; the match to TRBD2 covers 12 bases. Per the germline V gene, CDR1 is SGDLS and CDR2 is YYNGEE. The CDR3 is 15 amino acids. Trimming removed 3 bases from V and 7 bases from J; junction bases left unmatched: 4. The CDR3 sequence: CASSASGGAFGELFF. The CDR3 region has the DNA TGTGCCAGCAGCGCTAGCGGGGGGGCCTTCGGGGAGCTGTTTTTT. The whole variable domain, filled in from reference TRBV9 and TRBJ2-2, reads DSGVTQTPKHLITATGQRVTLRCSPRSGDLSVYWYQQSLDQGLQFLIQYYNGEERAKGNILERFSAQQFPDLHSELNLSSLELGDSALYFCASSASGGAFGELFFGEGSRLTVL.

This clonotype has at least ten counts. The chain couples TRBV12-3 or TRBV12-4 to TRBJ2-3, with TRBD1 identical over 8 bases. The CDR3 runs to 16 residues. V lost 5 bases, J lost 1 base, and 8 bases stayed unmatched. For the CDR3, the DNA is TGTGCCAGCAGTCCGCCCAACAGGGGGGGCACAGATACGCAGTATTTT. Its translation: CASSPPNRGGTDTQYF.

The chain carries TRBV24-1 and TRBJ2-2; 11 bases match TRBD2. The CDR3 spans 16 residues. V lost 4 bases and J lost 6; bases outside the gene matches: 6. CDR1 and CDR2 from the germline V gene are KGHDR and SFDVKD. Here the CDR3 DNA reads TGTGCCACCAGTGACCTTCTAGCGGGGGGCCCCGGGGAGCTGTTTTTT. Protein: CATSDLLAGGPGELFF.

V gene TRBV18 combines with J gene TRBJ1-2, with D unresolved. In germline, CDR1 is KGHSH, CDR2 LQKENI. Trimming shortened V by 3 bases and J by 6 bases, and 14 bases separated the two germline ends. The CDR3 loop spans 14 amino acids. CDR3 loop: CASSPNRVDNGYTF. Here the CDR3 DNA reads TGTGCCAGCTCACCCAATAGGGTGGATAATGGCTACACCTTC.

The chain has TRBV18 and TRBJ2-5; no reliable D call. The CDR3 spans 14 residues. From germline, CDR1 is KGHSH and CDR2 LQKENI. The V end was cut by 8 bases, the J end by 5 bases, with 18 bases between. CDR3: CASTALQALETQYF. The DNA of the CDR3 is TGTGCCAGCACAGCTCTTCAGGCTTTGGAGACCCAGTACTTC.

This clonotype has more than one count but fewer than ten. This chain uses TRBV19 with TRBJ1-5; a weak D match, TRBD1 (5 bases). The ends were cut back, 4 bases at V and 6 bases at J, with 16 bases in the middle. The CDR3 sequence is 15 residues long. Germline V gene data show CDR1 as LNHDA and CDR2 as SQIVND (reference sequence). CDR3 region: CASSTGTGRSQPQHF. CDR3 DNA sequence: TGTGCCAGTAGTACCGGGACTGGGAGAAGTCAGCCCCAGCATTTT.

Concerning this clonotype: Since no conserved phenylalanine or tryptophan closes the CDR3, a read error is the likely cause. No DNA is shown, since the ends of the CDR3 on it are uncertain; the CDR3 is the one TCRdb lists. The V gene is TRBV6-4, the J gene TRBJ2-7; TRBD2 is the table's D call and was not checked against the DNA. CDR1 is MRHNA and CDR2 is SNTAGT in the germline V gene. The CDR3 totals 12 residues, both ends included. The CDR3: CASTTRTSLFSS.

As for this clonotype: A much larger clone lies one base from this, so it may be a read error. The rearrangement uses TRBV5-1 and TRBJ2-1, with 7 nucleotides matching TRBD2. Germline values: CDR1 SGHRS, CDR2 YFSETQ. CDR3 size: 16 residues. Trimming removed 0 bases from V and 4 bases from J; junction bases left unmatched: 7. DNA for the CDR3: TGCGCCAGCAGCTTGGGCGGGGGAGCGGGATACAATGAGCAGTTCTTC. It encodes CASSLGGGAGYNEQFF.

The chain links TRBV24-1 to TRBJ2-5; TRBD1 aligns across 7 bases. This CDR3 has 15 residues. Germline assignment: CDR1 KGHDR and CDR2 SFDVKD. The junction had 7 bases not matched to a gene; V was cut back by 4 bases and J by 3 bases. CDR3 in amino acids: CATSDLTGREETQYF. In nucleotides, the CDR3 is TGTGCCACCAGTGACCTGACAGGGAGAGAAGAGACCCAGTACTTC.

This clonotype was seen many times. The chain recombines TRBV11-2 with TRBJ1-2, with TRBD1 matching over 8 bases. CDR1 is SGHAT, CDR2 FQNNGV, per germline. V lost 5 bases to trimming and J lost 7 bases; unmatched junction nucleotides: 6. This CDR3 is built from 13 residues. The CDR3 here is CASSPGQGVGYTF. CDR3 nucleotides: TGTGCCAGCAGCCCTGGACAGGGCGTTGGCTACACCTTC.

This clonotype showed up just a few times. This chain joins TRBV20-1 and TRBJ2-7; D unresolved. V was pared by 6 bases and J by 0 bases, with 12 bases between. The germline V gene encodes CDR1 DFQATT and CDR2 SNEGSKA (reference sequence). This CDR3 contains 13 residues. The CDR3 loop is CSAPDVSSYEQYF. The CDR3 DNA reads TGCAGTGCACCGGACGTCAGCTCCTACGAGCAGTACTTC.

This clonotype was picked up a small number of times. This chain links TRBV7-3 with TRBJ2-3, with 8 nucleotides matching TRBD2. This CDR3 contains 17 residues. Trimming removed 5 bases from V and 3 bases from J; junction bases left unmatched: 13. Germline CDR1 reads SGHTA; CDR2 reads FQGTGA. DNA of the CDR3: TGTGCCAGCAGCCTCAAGGGGGGTCGGGGGGGTACAGATACGCAGTATTTT. Translating it yields CASSLKGGRGGTDTQYF. The whole variable domain, remainder taken from reference TRBV7-3 and TRBJ2-3, is GAGVSQTPSNKVTEKGKYVELRCDPISGHTALYWYRQSLGQGPEFLIYFQGTGAADDSGLPNDRFFAVRPEGSVSTLKIQRTERGDSAVYLCASSLKGGRGGTDTQYFGPGTRLTVL.

This clonotype was counted a few times. The CDR3 spells CASSLVTYSYEQYF. The CDR3 coding sequence is TGTGCCAGCAGCTTAGTTACATACTCCTACGAGCAGTACTTC. The chain couples TRBV7-2 to TRBJ2-7; D uncertain. Germline values: CDR1 SGHTA, CDR2 FQGNSA. The CDR3 covers 14 residues. Trimming pared 1 base from V and 0 bases from J, leaving 7 bases between.

V and J are TRBV9 and TRBJ2-2; 9 bases line up with TRBD2. This CDR3 contains 14 residues. V shed 0 bases, J shed 11 bases, and the junction held 5 bases outside the gene matches. Germline V gene sequence: CDR1 SGDLS, CDR2 YYNGEE. In DNA, the CDR3 is TGTGCCAGCAGCGTAGTTGCGGGGGGGCGAGAGCTGTTTTTT. Translated, it gives CASSVVAGGRELFF.

This clonotype showed up just a few times. The chain is built from TRBV9 and TRBJ2-3; maybe TRBD1 (5 bases). Trimming shortened V by 0 bases and J by 2 bases, and 7 bases separated the two germline ends. From germline, CDR1 is SGDLS and CDR2 YYNGEE. The CDR3 has 14 amino acids. This CDR3 is CASSVGQNTDTQYF. The CDR3 region has the DNA TGTGCCAGCAGCGTAGGACAGAACACAGATACGCAGTATTTT.